This T cell receptor (beta chain) appears in the sequencing data of a study of CD8+ T cells in alopecia areata (dated by TCRdb to between 2018 and 2020). Regarding the study in general: To study T cell clonal expansion in alopecia areata, the researchers applied high-throughput TCRbeta sequencing to both the C3H/HeJ mouse model and human patients. On the human side, TCRbeta sequencing was run on scalp tissue and on sorted CD4+ and CD8+ peripheral blood T cells from healthy controls and from alopecia areata patients with either patchy or totalis/universalis disease. Scalp clonality was compared among normal scalp (n=4), patchy alopecia areata scalp (n=8), and alopecia totalis/universalis scalp (n=8). RNA came from the PAXgene miRNA kit for fixed scalp, the miRNeasy kit for PBMCs, and the RNeasy kit for mouse skin. immunoSEQ multiplex PCR using 35 Vbeta forward primers and 13 Jbeta reverse primers was used to amplify TCRbeta CDR3 regions. Results the study describes overall, beyond this receptor: Shared TCR sequences between patients were less evident than in mice, which may be partly attributable to HLA diversity in the patient population. Resident alphabeta T cells in normal human skin are also sequenced, complicating scalp TCR repertoire analysis, unlike mouse skin dominated by gammadelta T cells. Higher clonality and more expanded CD8+ clones were observed in lesional scalp than in normal scalp, particularly in alopecia totalis/universalis, a finding suggestive of antigenic drive.

Library prep was done by the immunoSEQ multiplex PCR assay. To provide template for TCR sequencing, every sample had RNA extracted and reverse transcribed into cDNA. SuperScript III was used to make first-strand cDNA, primed with a 2:1 mix of oligo-dT and random hexamers. A synthetic immune receptor repertoire was used to assess amplification bias, and residual bias was removed computationally. The authors processed their data as follows. After raw reads were preprocessed to remove errors, the CDR3 was defined following IMGT conventions as running from the conserved cysteine to phenylalanine. Clonality was calculated as 1 minus Shannon entropy normalized by log2 of the number of productive unique TCRs. Scalp TCRbeta sequences were cross-referenced with sorted blood CD4 and CD8 repertoires so that the CD4 or CD8 identity of scalp clones could be inferred. Held by TCRdb, this immuneACCESS table contains in-frame sequences only and omits some clones. Under half of the omission traces to an unresolved V gene where checked; the cause of the rest is unknown. V and J calls and clone size are given by that table; D and trimming were obtained from the DNA. This sample holds roughly 150,000 clones; about two thirds were observed only once. 36% of the sample belongs to the ten largest clones.

After PBMCs were isolated by density centrifugation and stained for CD3, CD4 and CD8, a FACSAria was used to sort CD4+ and CD8+ T cells. Unaffected controls provided scalp biopsies and blood samples. Comment on this clone: The antigen it recognizes is unknown. At one end the junction does not follow the germline gene, possibly because of a read error.

From its cysteine to its phenylalanine, the CDR3 spans 15 amino acids. Only the CDR3 DNA is retained, 45 bases long and in frame from the first base. The germline V gene supplies CDR1 MGHRA and CDR2 YSYEKL. This sequence uses TRBV4-1 and TRBJ2-5, with TRBD1 tentatively as D gene (6 bases match). The source material was CD8+ T cells sorted from blood. The origin of this receptor is a human donor in good health. At the DNA level, the sequence is TGCGCCAGCACCCACGGGACATCATCGTGGGGGACCCGGTACTTC. Its protein is CASTHGTSSWGTRYF.